This TCR beta chain was sequenced in a study of cytomegalovirus exposure and HLA in healthy donors. The J segment lost 0 bases and the V segment lost 7 bases, leaving 4 bases of the junction unmatched. The CDR3 is 14 amino acids. From germline, CDR1 is LNHDA and CDR2 SQIVND (reference sequence). PCR used 60 Vbeta primers and 13 Jbeta primers. TCRdb's copy holds only in-frame clones and misses some; the assay was immunoSEQ multiplex PCR. The sample carries 170,000 or so clones, around 80% recorded once. J is TRBJ1-2 and V is TRBV19; 8 nucleotides agree with TRBD1. Sequenced sample: PBMCs. The TCR originated in a man aged 25-40 years in good health and CMV-seropositive. The CDR3 loop is CASTPGQANYGYTF. The CDR3 DNA is TGTGCCAGTACCCCGGGACAGGCTAACTATGGCTACACCTTC.